The 20 T cell receptor beta chains given below trace back to one sample, sequenced in a study of blood T cell repertoires in COVID-19. The method was immunoSEQ multiplex PCR; TCRdb's version includes in-frame clones alone and lacks a portion of them. The sample lists about 20,000 clones, 70% to 90% occurring once. Sample: peripheral blood. The origin of the receptors is a human donor in a cohort sampled during active COVID-19. The donor label of this sample is uncertain.

V gene TRBV6-6 combines with J gene TRBJ1-1; the D gene is possibly TRBD1 (5 bases). The CDR3 covers 14 residues. V lost 2 bases to trimming and J lost 1 base, with 8 bases between them. Germline CDR1 and CDR2: MNHNY and SVGAGI (reference sequence). The CDR3, as DNA: TGTGCCAGCAGTTACGACAGATCGAACACTGAAGCTTTCTTT. Amino acid sequence: CASSYDRSNTEAFF.

This clone occurred a few times. The chain combines TRBV4-2 with TRBJ2-7, with D tentatively TRBD2 (5 bases). The germline V gene has CDR1 LGHNA and CDR2 YNFKEQ. The V and J ends lost 0 bases and 3 bases respectively, with 12 bases between them. The CDR3 extends over 15 amino acids. CDR3 nucleotides: TGTGCCAGCAGCCAAGAGCCGGGGAGAGGCTACGAGCAGTACTTC. It translates to CASSQEPGRGYEQYF.

The J gene is TRBJ1-2, the V gene TRBV29-1; D uncertain. V lost 0 bases and J lost 5, with 7 bases in between. The CDR3 runs to 12 residues. From germline, CDR1 is SQVTM and CDR2 ANQGSEA. CDR3 coding DNA: TGCAGCGTTGAAGACAGAGGATATGGCTACACCTTC. As protein: CSVEDRGYGYTF.

Written as DNA, the CDR3 is TGTGCCAGTAGCCTACAGGGTCCCGGCATTCAGTACTTC. Translated, it gives CASSLQGPGIQYF. The chain has TRBV19 and TRBJ2-4; maybe TRBD1 (6 bases). Trimming took off 6 bases at V and 9 bases at J, with 15 bases between the two ends. In germline, CDR1 is LNHDA, CDR2 SQIVND (reference sequence). The CDR3 runs 13 residues.

The V and J genes are TRBV9 and TRBJ1-5; TRBD1 is a possible D gene (6 bases). This CDR3 contains 15 residues. Trimming removed 0 bases from V and 5 bases from J, with 12 bases in between. The germline V gene encodes CDR1 SGDLS and CDR2 YYNGEE. CDR3 residues: CASSVDQGRDQPQHF. CDR3 sequence (DNA): TGTGCCAGCAGCGTAGATCAGGGGAGAGATCAGCCCCAGCATTTT.

V and J are TRBV27 and TRBJ1-6, with TRBD1 as a possible D gene (6 bases). Germline lookup yields CDR1 MNHEY and CDR2 SMNVEV (reference sequence). V was pared by 5 bases and J by 10 bases, with 15 bases between. The CDR3 has 14 residues. CDR3 bases: TGTGCCAGCAGTGTCCGGGACATCCTCTCACCCCTCCACTTT. It specifies CASSVRDILSPLHF.

J is TRBJ2-5 and V is TRBV28; 9 nucleotides agree with TRBD1. V lost 2 bases to trimming and J lost 5 bases; unmatched junction nucleotides: 9. CDR3 size: 16 residues. Germline V gene data show CDR1 as MDHEN and CDR2 as SYDVKM. CDR3 bases: TGTGCCAGCAGTTTAACATGGTTAGACAGGGGGGAGACCCAGTACTTC. It encodes CASSLTWLDRGETQYF.

The chain recombines TRBV7-9 with TRBJ2-1, with D hard to call. V was shortened by 7 bases and J by 10 bases, with 17 bases between the two germline ends. The germline CDR1 and CDR2 sequences are SEHNR and FQNEAQ (reference sequence). The CDR3 sequence is 13 residues long. The CDR3 spells CASTGPVGMEQFF. The CDR3 nucleotides read TGTGCCAGCACCGGGCCAGTAGGAATGGAGCAGTTCTTC.

This clone was seen more than once but under ten times. This chain uses TRBV2 with TRBJ2-7; D may be TRBD2 (5 bases). V lost 4 bases to trimming and J lost 0 bases, with 10 bases between them. Looked up from germline, CDR1 is SNHLY and CDR2 is FYNNEI. This CDR3 contains 14 residues. DNA of the CDR3: TGTGCCAGCAGTGGAGTAGGGAGCTCCTACGAGCAGTACTTC. Its protein product is CASSGVGSSYEQYF.

The rearrangement uses TRBV6-6 and TRBJ1-2, with 8 bases aligning to TRBD1. Germline CDR1 is MNHNY and CDR2 is SVGAGI (reference sequence). J lost 2 bases, V lost 8 bases, and 7 bases had no gene match. The CDR3 sequence is 14 residues long. CDR3 residues: CASSGQGRNYGYTF. DNA for the CDR3: TGTGCCAGCTCCGGACAGGGACGAAACTATGGCTACACCTTC.

J is TRBJ1-1 and V is TRBV5-1; D remains unclear. The CDR3 has 15 residues. Germline loops: CDR1 SGHRS, CDR2 YFSETQ. Trimming removed 0 bases at V and 1 base at J, with 10 bases between. The CDR3 here is CASSLVAGSNTEAFF. The CDR3 nucleotides are TGCGCCAGCAGCTTGGTCGCAGGCTCGAACACTGAAGCTTTCTTT.

The chain uses TRBV19 and TRBJ1-5; tentative D call: TRBD1 (5 bases). The CDR3 totals 16 residues. Germline CDR1 reads LNHDA; CDR2 reads SQIVND (reference sequence). The V end lost 4 bases, the J end lost 9 bases, and 22 bases lay between the germline ends. The CDR3 nucleotides are TGTGCCAGTAGTAAGGGCCAAACCAGGGCAATTTGGCCCCAGCATTTT. This translates into CASSKGQTRAIWPQHF.

The chain joins TRBV28 to TRBJ1-5; 12 nucleotides match TRBD1. The CDR3 runs to 16 residues. Germline trimming cut 2 bases from V and 6 bases from J; bases unmatched to any gene: 5. Looked up from germline, CDR1 is MDHEN and CDR2 is SYDVKM. CDR3 amino acids: CASSLSGDRGRQPQHF. The CDR3 DNA reads as TGTGCCAGCAGTTTAAGTGGGGACAGGGGGCGTCAGCCCCAGCATTTT.

The V and J genes are TRBV18 and TRBJ1-2, with D maybe TRBD1 (6 bases). This CDR3 has 14 residues. Per the germline V gene, CDR1 is KGHSH and CDR2 is LQKENI. V shed 3 bases and J shed 2 bases, with 10 bases lying between them. The chain's CDR3 is CASSPIGQNYGYTF. The CDR3 region has the DNA TGTGCCAGCTCACCTATTGGACAGAACTATGGCTACACCTTC.

CDR3 amino acids: CASLSSGERGQPQHF. In DNA, the CDR3 is TGTGCCAGTCTCTCGTCTGGAGAACGCGGTCAGCCCCAGCATTTT. The gene calls are TRBV19 and TRBJ1-5; D is unclear. CDR1 and CDR2 from the germline V gene are LNHDA and SQIVND (reference sequence). Trimming stripped 8 bases from V and 6 bases from J, with 20 bases between. The CDR3 extends over 15 amino acids.

The V call is TRBV2, the J call TRBJ2-2; 9 bases are a match to TRBD2. CDR3 length equals 15 residues. J was trimmed by 6 bases and V by 8 bases; bases with no gene match: 10. Germline CDR1 reads SNHLY; CDR2 reads FYNNEI. The CDR3 spells CASYDSGSPAGELFF. Written as DNA, the CDR3 is TGTGCCAGCTACGATAGCGGGAGCCCCGCCGGGGAGCTGTTTTTT.

V gene TRBV7-2 combines with J gene TRBJ2-2; D is unresolved. This CDR3 contains 16 residues. From germline, CDR1 is SGHTA and CDR2 FQGNSA. V lost 1 base, J lost 5 bases, and 14 bases lay in between. DNA of the CDR3: TGTGCCAGCAGCTTAGGACCTAGGTCGTTGACCGGGGAGCTGTTTTTT. This encodes CASSLGPRSLTGELFF.

This chain joins TRBV7-8 and TRBJ2-7, with TRBD2 identical over 7 bases. The trim removed 3 bases at V and 0 bases at J, leaving 2 bases unmatched. In germline, CDR1 is SGHVS, CDR2 FQNEAQ. This CDR3 has 14 amino acids. As DNA, the CDR3 is TGTGCCAGCAGCTTTGCGGGGGTCTCCTACGAGCAGTACTTC. Amino acid sequence: CASSFAGVSYEQYF.

This chain connects TRBV24-1 to TRBJ2-6; no definite D call. Trimming left V 2 bases short and J 0 bases short, with 10 bases between. The CDR3 is 17 residues long. The germline CDR1 and CDR2 sequences are KGHDR and SFDVKD. The CDR3 nucleotides are TGTGCCACCAGTGATTCGGCGGAGAGCTCTGGGGCCAACGTCCTGACTTTC. Residues: CATSDSAESSGANVLTF.

V usage is TRBV29-1 and J usage is TRBJ2-1, with 10 positions matching TRBD2. Per germline, CDR1 SQVTM and CDR2 ANQGSEA. The CDR3 runs 13 residues. J gave up 8 bases and V 5 bases, and 6 bases lay outside the gene matches. The CDR3 DNA follows: TGCAGCGTTTTACTAGCGGGAAGGTATGAGCAGTTCTTC. This codes for CSVLLAGRYEQFF.